One T cell receptor beta chain is described in this entry. The trim removed 0 bases at V and 4 bases at J, leaving 4 bases unmatched. The CDR3 loop spans 16 amino acids. Per germline, CDR1 MGHDK and CDR2 SYGVNS. This sample is drawn from a study of blood T cell repertoires in COVID-19. Study summary: Italy, Spain and the United States were the sources of the convalescent and acute COVID-19 samples. PBMCs, B-cell-depleted T cells, or T cells were the source of the cDNA or gDNA that made up the material.

Per the original data handling: Reference gene primers were amplified, and this amplification served to estimate nucleated cell counts. Profiling relied on immunoSEQ multiplex PCR, and the TCRdb table lists in-frame clones only, not all of them. D and trimming come from the DNA, and the V and J calls and clone size come from that table. The sample shows tens of thousands of clones, about 90% of them seen only once. This clonotype was sampled from a human donor in a cohort sampled during active COVID-19. The chain recombines TRBV25-1 with TRBJ2-3; the match to TRBD2 covers 10 bases. The source material was peripheral blood. CDR3 sequence reads: CASSEYGGTSADTQYF. CDR3 coding DNA: TGTGCCAGCAGTGAATATGGTGGGACTAGCGCAGATACGCAGTATTTT.